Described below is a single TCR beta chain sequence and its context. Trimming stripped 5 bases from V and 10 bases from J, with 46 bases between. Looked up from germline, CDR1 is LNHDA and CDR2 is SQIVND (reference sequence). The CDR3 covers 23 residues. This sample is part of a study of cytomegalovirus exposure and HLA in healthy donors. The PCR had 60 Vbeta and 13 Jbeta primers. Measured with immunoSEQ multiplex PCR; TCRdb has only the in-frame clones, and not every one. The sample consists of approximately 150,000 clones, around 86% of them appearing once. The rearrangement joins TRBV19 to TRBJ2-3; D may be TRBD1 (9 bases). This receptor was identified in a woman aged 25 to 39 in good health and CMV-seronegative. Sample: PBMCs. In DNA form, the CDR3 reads TGTGCCAGTAGTTTCAGTCCCGGGACAGGGTCAATCTGGCAGCGGGAGTGGTGGCAGTCGCAGTATTTT. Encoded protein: CASSFSPGTGSIWQREWWQSQYF.